Each of the 9 T cell receptor beta chains below was sequenced from the same sample in a study of type 1 regulatory T cells. One entry per CDR3 protein results from TCRdb running MiXCR on the reads. Here the sample spans around 62,000 distinct CDR3 sequences, 63% being singletons. Antigens of these TCRs are unknown. Sequencing was performed on cultured T cells, either the whole culture or a sorted T cell fraction (not recorded which). Indicated subset: Tr1-enriched cell product generated in vitro against host alloantigens. All receptors derive from a human donor in good health.

V and J are TRBV19 and TRBJ1-5, with 9 bases aligning to TRBD1. This CDR3 has 14 residues. With V trimmed by 4 bases and J by 6 bases, 4 bases remained unmatched. Germline values: CDR1 LNHDA, CDR2 SQIVND (reference sequence). Written as DNA, the CDR3 is TGTGCCAGTAGTACCGGGACAGGGATTCAGCCCCAGCATTTT. As protein: CASSTGTGIQPQHF.

The J gene is TRBJ2-3, the V gene TRBV20-1; D possibly corresponds to TRBD2 (6 bases). The germline CDR1 and CDR2 sequences are DFQATT and SNEGSKA (reference sequence). CDR3 size: 15 residues. Trimming left V 0 bases short and J 0 bases short, with 10 bases between. The chain's CDR3 is CSARDPSASTDTQYF. The CDR3 DNA follows: TGCAGTGCTAGAGACCCTAGCGCGAGCACAGATACGCAGTATTTT.

The chain couples TRBV18 to TRBJ2-1; perhaps D is TRBD1 or TRBD2 (5 bases each). V was clipped by 5 bases and J by 6 bases, with 11 bases between them. CDR3 length: 13 amino acids. CDR1 is KGHSH, CDR2 LQKENI, per germline. The CDR3 sequence is CASSRGAINEQFF. CDR3 sequence (DNA): TGTGCCAGCTCAAGAGGGGCCATCAATGAGCAGTTCTTC.

V and J are TRBV5-1 and TRBJ2-1; 8 bases match TRBD1. Per the germline V gene, CDR1 is SGHRS and CDR2 is YFSETQ. The V segment lost 5 bases and the J segment 9 bases; nucleotides outside the gene matches: 4. The CDR3 loop spans 12 amino acids. CDR3 sequence (DNA): TGCGCCAGCAGTTCCGGGACAGGTGAGCAGTTCTTC. Residues: CASSSGTGEQFF. Variable domain in full (rest from reference TRBV5-1 and TRBJ2-1): KAGVTQTPRYLIKTRGQQVTLSCSPISGHRSVSWYQQTPGQGLQFLFEYFSETQRNKGNFPGRFSGRQFSNSRSEMNVSTLELGDSALYLCASSSGTGEQFFGPGTRLTVL.

Of note for this clonotype: A much bigger clone sits one base away, suggesting this may be a read error. The V call is TRBV20-1, the J call TRBJ1-5, with D possibly TRBD1 on 6 matching bases. V gave up 6 bases and J gave up 7 bases, with 16 bases separating them. The CDR3 covers 13 residues. Germline lookup yields CDR1 DFQATT and CDR2 SNEGSKA (reference sequence). DNA for the CDR3: TGCAGTGCGAGCGGGTCAGGGGACCAGCCCCAGCATTTT. Protein: CSASGSGDQPQHF.

The chain carries TRBV9 and TRBJ2-5, with D possibly being TRBD2 (5 bases). The V end was cut by 3 bases, the J end by 5 bases, with 14 bases between. The V gene's germline CDR1 is SGDLS and CDR2 YYNGEE. This CDR3 is 14 amino acids long. In DNA form, the CDR3 reads TGTGCCAGCAGCGCCGTACTAGGAGGCGAGACCCAGTACTTC. It translates to CASSAVLGGETQYF.

J is TRBJ1-1 and V is TRBV18; a weak D match, TRBD1 (5 bases). The CDR3 has 14 amino acids. V lost 2 bases and J 1 base, leaving 8 bases between the germline ends. From germline, CDR1 is KGHSH and CDR2 LQKENI. DNA of the CDR3: TGTGCCAGCTCACCAGGGGCAGGGAACACTGAAGCTTTCTTT. This translates into CASSPGAGNTEAFF.

This clonotype has just a few counts. The CDR3 loop reads CASKAGSQETQYF. CDR3 in DNA: TGTGCCAGCAAGGCTGGGAGCCAAGAGACCCAGTACTTC. The V and J genes are TRBV27 and TRBJ2-5, with D tentatively TRBD2 (5 bases). V was clipped by 7 bases and J by 1 base, with 10 bases between them. Germline CDR1 MNHEY, CDR2 SMNVEV (reference sequence). The CDR3 runs to 13 residues.

This clonotype was recorded a few times. The chain recombines TRBV4-2 with TRBJ2-7, with D possibly TRBD1 on 5 matching bases. Looked up from germline, CDR1 is LGHNA and CDR2 is YNFKEQ. V lost 0 bases and J 2 bases, leaving 17 bases between the germline ends. CDR3 length: 17 amino acids. The CDR3 region is CASSQDTGAASPYEQYF. CDR3 in DNA: TGTGCCAGCAGCCAAGACACTGGGGCAGCATCTCCCTACGAGCAGTACTTC.